The T cell receptor (beta chain) under discussion was sequenced for a study of shared clonotypes between healthy human individuals (dated by TCRdb to the early 2020s). As for the study more broadly: The cohort included a few men and two women between 18 and 49 years of age. Per donor, three plates each were used for CD4 naive and CD4 memory, two for CD8 naive, and one for CD8 memory. The study deeply sequenced blood TCR repertoires of about five healthy adults to estimate repertoire size and the extent of clonotype sharing between individuals. To increase sequencing depth and limit assay-specific biases, TCR repertoire library preparation and sequencing were carried out by different laboratories using diverse techniques. Between about 0.9 and 10 billion PBMCs per donor were obtained by leukapheresis. The paper as a whole reports these results and caveats: Rarefaction of sorted-subset datasets indicated incomplete sequencing despite the large sequencing depth. Compared with non-shared clonotypes, the clonotypes found in all four sorted-subset donors had higher generation probabilities. Sharing across several donors was observed for approximately 5% of naive CD4, around 3.5% of naive CD8, about 2.5% of memory CD4, and roughly 0.43% of memory CD8 clonotypes. Because the study included a small number of donors, the genetic and exposure-history diversity represented was limited. Naive subsets generally had larger estimated clonotype richness than memory subsets did. Sampling was restricted to blood, and TCR repertoires in tissue are likely to differ from TCR repertoires in blood. Pairwise subsampling led to the expectation that sequencing depth would affect the degree of clonotype sharing among donors.

A distance of 12 bases separates the germline ends of V and J, which lose 0 bases and 4 bases respectively. Measured from the cysteine to the phenylalanine, the CDR3 is 15 residues long. The kept DNA is CDR3 alone, 45 bases in frame from the first base. In the germline V gene, CDR1 corresponds to KGHSH and CDR2 to LQKENI. The donors were healthy, HIV-negative adults who had no recently reported acute infections or vaccinations. Every donor was a Caucasian adult residing in Nashville, Tennessee, USA. CD4+ T cells were enriched through magnetic negative selection, after which naive cells were positively selected on CD45RA and the remaining negative fraction served as the memory subset. After blood collection by leukapheresis, PBMCs were isolated using Ficoll-Histopaque density gradient centrifugation and then cryopreserved in the vapor phase of liquid nitrogen. Purity and quantity of every magnetically sorted T cell population were checked by analytical flow cytometry. Genomic DNA was isolated from every sorted fraction and measured by UV absorbance on a Nanodrop 2000c.

As regards this clone: No antigen is known for it. One base away there is no much larger clone; base qualities are not given.

Using the deep immunoSEQ assay, multiplex PCR amplified TCR CDR3 regions from genomic DNA. Extracted genomic DNA from each cell subset was distributed evenly across all wells of several immunoSEQ 96-well plates, and each plate was treated as a replicate. For sorted subsets, each replicate PCR was loaded with 200 ng genomic DNA, equivalent to approximately 33,000 T cell genomes. Purified libraries were measured with a Qubit 3.0 fluorometer, size-checked on a Bioanalyzer 2100, and measured again with the KAPA Library Quantification kit. Every immunoSEQ 96-well plate was sequenced on a separate single-read 150-cycle Illumina NextSeq 550 flow cell. The paper's processing steps were these. Because the immunoSEQ output included only junctional sequences and no quality scores, the filtering could not be the same as the filtering used for full-length reads. To assign V/J genes and CDR3, sequences were annotated using PyIR, a Python wrapper for IgBLAST v1.9, with IMGT germline references. Reads with weak V/J assignments (E-value above 1e-6), missing CDR3, stop codons, out-of-frame junctions, or ambiguous translated residues were removed. A V3J clonotype was defined by an identical inferred V gene, J gene, and CDR3 amino acid sequence. Percentage overlap between repertoires was calculated by dividing the number of shared unique clonotypes by the size of the smaller repertoire. Three approaches were used to assess repertoire richness: RTK rarefaction, the Chao1 estimator, and Recon v2.1 estimates of unobserved clonotypes. OLGA was used to compute generation probabilities for all TCRbeta clonotypes that the gDNA method yielded from a few donors. TCRdb retrieved this table from immuneACCESS and kept in-frame rearrangements only. Not all clones are present; in checked studies, unresolved V genes account for under half, and no reason is known for the remainder. The DNA gave D and trimming, while V, J and clone size come from that table. The sample includes 980,000 or so clones, with approximately 80% observed a single time. The ten largest clonotypes hold approximately 1.5% of the sample.

This sequence uses TRBV18 and TRBJ1-2, with no confident D gene call. This TCR was recovered from a young man in good health. Sample: memory CD4+ T cells sorted from blood. According to the study, the label for this sample's cell subset or site signals: CD45RA-negative fraction. At the DNA level, the sequence is TGTGCCAGCTCACCACCTGGGAGTCTATCCTATGGCTACACCTTC. This yields the protein CASSPPGSLSYGYTF.